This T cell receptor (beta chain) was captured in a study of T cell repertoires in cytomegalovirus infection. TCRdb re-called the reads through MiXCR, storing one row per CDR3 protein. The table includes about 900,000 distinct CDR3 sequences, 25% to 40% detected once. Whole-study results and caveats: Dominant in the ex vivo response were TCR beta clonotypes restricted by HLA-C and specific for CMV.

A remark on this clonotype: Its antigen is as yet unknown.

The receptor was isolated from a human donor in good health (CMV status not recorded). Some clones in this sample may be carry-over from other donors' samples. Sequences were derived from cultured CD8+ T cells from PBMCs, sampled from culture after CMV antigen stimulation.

Written as DNA, the CDR3 is TGTGCCAGCAGCACCGGACAGGCCAGGCAGCCCCAGCATTTT. Amino acids: CASSTGQARQPQHF. The V and J genes are TRBV5-6 and TRBJ1-5; the match to TRBD1 covers 7 bases. This CDR3 contains 14 residues. The ends lost 4 bases at V and 7 bases at J; junction bases unmatched: 8. Germline CDR1 reads SGHDT; CDR2 reads YYEEEE.